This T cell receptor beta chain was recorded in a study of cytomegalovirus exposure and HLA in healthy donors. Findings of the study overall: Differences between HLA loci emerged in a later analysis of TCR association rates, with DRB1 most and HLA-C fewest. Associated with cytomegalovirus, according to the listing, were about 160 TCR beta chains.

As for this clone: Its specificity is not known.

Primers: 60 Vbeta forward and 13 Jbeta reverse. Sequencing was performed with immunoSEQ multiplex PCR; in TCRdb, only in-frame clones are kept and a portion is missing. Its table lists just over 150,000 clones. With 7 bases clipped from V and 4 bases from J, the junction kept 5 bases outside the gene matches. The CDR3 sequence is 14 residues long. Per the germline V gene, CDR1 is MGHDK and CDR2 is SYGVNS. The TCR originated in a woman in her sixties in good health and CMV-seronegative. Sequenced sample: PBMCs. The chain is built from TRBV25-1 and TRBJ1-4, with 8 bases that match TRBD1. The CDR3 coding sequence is TGTGCCAGCACCACAGGGGGTCATAATGAAAAACTGTTTTTT. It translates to CASTTGGHNEKLFF.